This T cell receptor beta chain was captured in a study of T cells in Graves' hyperthyroidism and ophthalmopathy. CDR1 and CDR2 (germline): MDHEN, SYDVKM. Germline trimming cut 5 bases from V and 7 bases from J; bases unmatched to any gene: 11. The CDR3 spans 15 residues. Authors of the study amplified TCR beta CDR3 regions from RNA transcripts. The TCR CDR3 was amplified in a first-round RT-PCR using the HTBI primer set. Using its own MiXCR run on the multiplex PCR reads, TCRdb lists one record per CDR3 protein. The data hold about 400,000 distinct CDR3 sequences, with 15% to 18% observed a single time. This clonotype has ten or more counts.

The gene calls are TRBV28 and TRBJ2-7, with 10 nucleotides matching TRBD1. Sequencing was performed on blood. The receptor was isolated from a woman aged 18-35 years with Graves' hyperthyroidism. CDR3 nucleotides: TGTGCCAGCAGTGAAAAAAGACAGGGGGCGGGGGAGCAGTACTTC. Amino acids: CASSEKRQGAGEQYF.